This is a list of T cell receptor beta chains from one sample in a study of neurological immune-mediated disorders. TCRdb recomputed calls from the 5' RACE reads with MiXCR, one row per CDR3 protein. The sample records 25,000 to 35,000 distinct CDR3 sequences, approximately 1.5% being singletons. Source material: PBMCs. The source of these receptors is a woman in her 30s with multiple sclerosis. Both conserved end residues are part of each CDR3. D genes are given only for firm matches. The listing skips clone size in some rows; elsewhere it reads once, few, many or a size class.

CDR3: CSAIRQGEYGYTF
DNA: TGCAGTGCTATCCGACAGGGTGAATATGGCTACACCTTC
size: many
J: TRBJ1-2
D: TRBD1
V: TRBV20-1

CDR3: CASSNPGASTDTQYF
DNA: TGTGCCAGCAGCAACCCCGGGGCAAGCACAGATACGCAGTATTTT
size: many
J: TRBJ2-3
D: .
V: TRBV9

CDR3: CASSLEAGVRYEQYF
DNA: TGTGCCAGCAGCTTAGAGGCGGGGGTCCGCTACGAGCAGTACTTC
size: many
J: TRBJ2-7
D: TRBD2
V: TRBV7-9

CDR3: CASSSTGTRVPDTQYF
DNA: TGTGCCAGCAGTTCCACCGGGACTAGGGTCCCAGATACGCAGTATTTT
size: many
J: TRBJ2-3
D: TRBD2
V: TRBV28

CDR3: CASSVAGTSNEQFF
DNA: TGCGCCAGCAGCGTGGCAGGGACTTCCAATGAGCAGTTCTTC
size: .
J: TRBJ2-1
D: .
V: TRBV4-3

CDR3: CASSDTSGADTQYF
DNA: TGTGCCAGCAGTGACACTAGCGGGGCAGATACGCAGTATTTT
size: many
J: TRBJ2-3
D: TRBD2
V: TRBV6-4

CDR3: CASSPLDGASYEQYF
DNA: TGTGCCAGCAGCCCTCTGGACGGAGCTTCCTACGAGCAGTACTTC
size: many
J: TRBJ2-7
D: .
V: TRBV11-2

CDR3: CASSKSFPNRGKGDGELFF
DNA: TGTGCCAGCAGCAAATCCTTCCCGAACAGGGGGAAGGGGGACGGGGAGCTGTTTTTT
size: few
J: TRBJ2-2
D: .
V: TRBV21-1

CDR3: CASSLAGGTQYF
DNA: TGTGCCAGCAGCTTAGCGGGCGGTACGCAGTATTTT
size: many
J: TRBJ2-3
D: .
V: TRBV7-2

CDR3: CASSLDRGDTQYF
DNA: TGTGCCAGCAGCTTAGATCGGGGTGATACGCAGTATTTT
size: many
J: TRBJ2-3
D: .
V: TRBV11-2

CDR3: CSAQPGGSSYNEQFF
DNA: TGCAGCGCCCAACCCGGGGGGAGCTCCTACAATGAGCAGTTCTTC
size: many
J: TRBJ2-1
D: TRBD2
V: TRBV29-1

CDR3: CASSGERNSPLHF
DNA: TGTGCCAGCAGTGGGGAACGAAATTCACCCCTCCACTTT
size: many
J: TRBJ1-6
D: .
V: TRBV12-3/TRBV12-4

CDR3: CASSLESAGRDGYTF
DNA: TGCGCCAGCAGCTTGGAGTCGGCAGGGAGGGATGGCTACACCTTC
size: many
J: TRBJ1-2
D: .
V: TRBV5-1

CDR3: CASSPQGWETQYF
DNA: TGTGCCAGCAGCCCCCAGGGTTGGGAGACCCAGTACTTC
size: many
J: TRBJ2-5
D: .
V: TRBV7-9

CDR3: CASTAGSLEQYF
DNA: TGTGCCAGCACCGCGGGGTCCCTGGAGCAGTACTTC
size: many
J: TRBJ2-7
D: .
V: TRBV12-3/TRBV12-4

CDR3: CASSLALPGNTIYF
DNA: TGTGCCAGCAGCTTAGCCCTTCCTGGAAACACCATATATTTT
size: many
J: TRBJ1-3
D: .
V: TRBV7-2

CDR3: CASSLAGTQETQYF
DNA: TGTGCCAGCAGTTTGGCAGGGACCCAAGAGACCCAGTACTTC
size: many
J: TRBJ2-5
D: .
V: TRBV12-3/TRBV12-4

CDR3: CSARDRQNTEAFF
DNA: TGCAGTGCTAGAGATCGACAGAACACTGAAGCTTTCTTT
size: many
J: TRBJ1-1
D: .
V: TRBV20-1

CDR3: CASSLNVQGRDTQYF
DNA: TGTGCCAGCAGCTTAAACGTTCAGGGAAGAGATACGCAGTATTTT
size: many
J: TRBJ2-3
D: .
V: TRBV11-2

CDR3: CASSQEVGIGTEAFF
DNA: TGCGCCAGCAGCCAAGAGGTCGGGATAGGCACTGAAGCTTTCTTT
size: many
J: TRBJ1-1
D: .
V: TRBV4-1

CDR3: CASTGGSSYNEQFF
DNA: TGCGCCAGCACCGGGGGGAGCTCCTACAATGAGCAGTTCTTC
size: many
J: TRBJ2-1
D: TRBD2
V: TRBV5-1

CDR3: CSARDPPTGVYEQYF
DNA: TGCAGTGCTAGAGACCCCCCGACAGGGGTATACGAGCAGTACTTC
size: many
J: TRBJ2-7
D: TRBD1
V: TRBV20-1

CDR3: CSAPGQGGGAFSKGGELFF
DNA: TGCAGTGCTCCGGGCCAGGGAGGGGGGGCCTTCTCGAAGGGCGGGGAGCTGTTTTTT
size: many
J: TRBJ2-2
D: .
V: TRBV20-1

CDR3: CASRSPGQGEEKLFF
DNA: TGTGCCAGCAGAAGTCCGGGACAGGGAGAAGAAAAACTGTTTTTT
size: many
J: TRBJ1-4
D: TRBD1
V: TRBV6-7

CDR3: CSAGGTNQLFF
DNA: TGCAGCGCCGGAGGGACTAATCAACTGTTTTTT
size: many
J: TRBJ1-4
D: .
V: TRBV29-1

CDR3: CPSSFASGADTQYF
DNA: TGTCCCAGCAGCTTCGCGAGCGGAGCAGATACGCAGTATTTT
size: .
J: TRBJ2-3
D: .
V: TRBV7-9

CDR3: CASSQELLGRSGTEAFF
DNA: TGTGCCAGCAGCCAAGAACTCCTTGGGCGAAGTGGCACTGAAGCTTTCTTT
size: many
J: TRBJ1-1
D: .
V: TRBV4-2

CDR3: CAISPWTGRDTQYF
DNA: TGTGCCATCAGCCCTTGGACAGGGCGAGACACGCAGTATTTT
size: many
J: TRBJ2-3
D: TRBD1
V: TRBV10-3

CDR3: CASSLEASRNEQFF
DNA: TGTGCCAGCAGCTTAGAAGCCAGCAGGAATGAGCAGTTCTTC
size: many
J: TRBJ2-1
D: .
V: TRBV7-9

CDR3: CASSLLGEQYF
DNA: TGTGCCAGCAGTTTATTGGGCGAGCAGTACTTC
size: many
J: TRBJ2-7
D: .
V: TRBV12-3/TRBV12-4

CDR3: CSARRSSGLNEQFF
DNA: TGCAGTGCTAGGCGGTCTAGCGGACTCAATGAGCAGTTCTTC
size: many
J: TRBJ2-1
D: TRBD2
V: TRBV20-1

CDR3: CASSQTSGLAGGREQYF
DNA: TGTGCCAGCAGCCAAACATCCGGCCTAGCGGGCGGTCGCGAGCAGTACTTC
size: many
J: TRBJ2-7
D: TRBD2
V: TRBV3-1

CDR3: CASGLMGSTEAFF
DNA: TGTGCTAGTGGTTTGATGGGGAGCACTGAAGCTTTCTTT
size: many
J: TRBJ1-1
D: .
V: TRBV12-5

CDR3: CSASPGGTYEQYF
DNA: TGCAGTGCTAGCCCGGGCGGAACCTACGAGCAGTACTTC
size: medium-sized
J: TRBJ2-7
D: .
V: TRBV20-1

CDR3: CSARGRGNTGELFF
DNA: TGCAGTGCTAGAGGCCGAGGAAACACCGGGGAGCTGTTTTTT
size: many
J: TRBJ2-2
D: .
V: TRBV20-1

CDR3: CASSLVAKSTDTQYF
DNA: TGTGCCAGCAGCTTAGTCGCCAAATCCACAGATACGCAGTATTTT
size: many
J: TRBJ2-3
D: .
V: TRBV7-2

CDR3: CASTPLGRGYGYTF
DNA: TGTGCCAGCACCCCCCTGGGCAGGGGCTATGGCTACACCTTC
size: many
J: TRBJ1-2
D: .
V: TRBV7-2